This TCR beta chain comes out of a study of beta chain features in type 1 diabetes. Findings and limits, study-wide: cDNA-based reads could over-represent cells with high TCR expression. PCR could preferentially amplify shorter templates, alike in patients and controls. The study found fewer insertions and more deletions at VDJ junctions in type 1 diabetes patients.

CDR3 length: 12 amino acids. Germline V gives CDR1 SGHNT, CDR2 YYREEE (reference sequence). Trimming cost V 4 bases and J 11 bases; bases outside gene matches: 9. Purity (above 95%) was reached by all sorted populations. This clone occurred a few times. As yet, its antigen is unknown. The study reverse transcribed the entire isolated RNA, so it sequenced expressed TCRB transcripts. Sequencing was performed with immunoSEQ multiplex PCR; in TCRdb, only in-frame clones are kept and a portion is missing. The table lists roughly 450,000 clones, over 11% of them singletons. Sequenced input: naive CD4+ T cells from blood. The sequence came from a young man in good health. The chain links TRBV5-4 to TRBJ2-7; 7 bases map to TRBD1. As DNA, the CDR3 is TGTGCCAGCAGCCCTCGGGGACAGTCGGAGTACGTC. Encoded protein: CASSPRGQSEYV.